Reported below is one T cell receptor (beta chain). The antigen is unknown. The data originate from a study of cytomegalovirus exposure and HLA in healthy donors. Study conclusions and caveats: Some V segments, TRBV6-2 and TRBV6-3 among them, were indistinguishable and were therefore excluded. Later on, an analysis tied around 17,000 TCR beta sequences to HLA alleles at 0.05 false discovery rate. Researchers counted around 160 TCR beta chains as cytomegalovirus-associated.

The PCR was carried out with 60 Vbeta primers and 13 Jbeta primers. Here immunoSEQ multiplex PCR was the method, and the copy in TCRdb shows in-frame clones only, minus some. The sample has over 100,000 clones, about 70% seen once. Each of the donors was a healthy bone marrow donor. With 5 bases clipped from V and 7 bases from J, the junction kept 7 bases outside the gene matches. Germline assignment: CDR1 SGHAT and CDR2 FQNNGV. The CDR3 is 16 residues long. The V gene is TRBV11-2, the J gene TRBJ2-1; 14 bases map to TRBD2. The source material was PBMCs. The sequence came from a middle-aged woman in good health and CMV-seropositive. CDR3 nucleotides: TGTGCCAGCAGCGAACGACTAGCGGGGGGGCGGAATGAGCAGTTCTTC. It codes for CASSERLAGGRNEQFF.